The present TCR beta chain was sequenced within a study of T cells in Graves' hyperthyroidism and ophthalmopathy. Study-wide results and limits: Ophthalmopathy got predicted by the model a median around 6.6 months before its onset. Blood held most thyroid clonotypes expanded above 0.001 frequency.

The CDR3 sequence is 15 residues long. Germline assignment: CDR1 SNHLY and CDR2 FYNNEI. V was pared by 5 bases and J by 2 bases, with 4 bases of the junction left unmatched. The sample holds many counts of this clonotype. The antigen is unknown. From RNA transcripts, TCR beta CDR3 regions were amplified. HTBI primers were the set used in a first-round RT-PCR of the TCR CDR3. Each CDR3 protein is one row after TCRdb ran MiXCR on the multiplex PCR reads. The repertoire holds about 130,000 distinct CDR3 sequences, about 20% seen once, with about two thirds in the top ten. Fresh peripheral blood, 8 to 10 ml, was the source of the PBMCs.

Sequences were obtained from blood. The chain employs TRBV2 and TRBJ2-3; 10 bases line up with TRBD2. The receptor was derived from a woman in her forties or fifties with Graves' hyperthyroidism that later progressed to Graves' ophthalmopathy. CDR3 bases: TGTGCCAGCAGTCCTACTAGCGGGGACACAGATACGCAGTATTTT. Translation gives CASSPTSGDTDTQYF.